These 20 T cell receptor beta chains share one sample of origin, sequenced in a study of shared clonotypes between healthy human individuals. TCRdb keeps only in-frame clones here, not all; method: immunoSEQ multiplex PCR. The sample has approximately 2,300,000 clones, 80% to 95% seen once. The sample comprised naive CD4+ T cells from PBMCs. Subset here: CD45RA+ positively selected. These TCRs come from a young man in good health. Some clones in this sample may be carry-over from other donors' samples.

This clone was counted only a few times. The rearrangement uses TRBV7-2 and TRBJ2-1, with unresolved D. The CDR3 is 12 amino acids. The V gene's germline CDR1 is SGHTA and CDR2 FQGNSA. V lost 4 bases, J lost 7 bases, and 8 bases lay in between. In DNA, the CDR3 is TGTGCCAGCAGCTCACAAACTAATGAGCAGTTCTTC. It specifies CASSSQTNEQFF.

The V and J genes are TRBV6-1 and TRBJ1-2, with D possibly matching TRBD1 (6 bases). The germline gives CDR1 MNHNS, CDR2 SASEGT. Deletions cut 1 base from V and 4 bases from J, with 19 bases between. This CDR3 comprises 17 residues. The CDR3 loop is CASSEGGGLGHSYGYTF. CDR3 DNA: TGTGCCAGCAGTGAAGGAGGAGGCCTGGGACACAGCTATGGCTACACCTTC.

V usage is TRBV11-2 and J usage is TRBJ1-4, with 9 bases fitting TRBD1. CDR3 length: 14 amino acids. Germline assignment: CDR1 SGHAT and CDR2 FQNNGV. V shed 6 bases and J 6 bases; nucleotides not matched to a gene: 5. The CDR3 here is CASRLTGGDEKLFF. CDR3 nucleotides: TGTGCCAGCAGACTGACAGGGGGAGATGAAAAACTGTTTTTT.

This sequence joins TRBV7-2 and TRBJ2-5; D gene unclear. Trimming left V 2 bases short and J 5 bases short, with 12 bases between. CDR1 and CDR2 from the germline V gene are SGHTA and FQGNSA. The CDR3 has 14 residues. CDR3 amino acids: CASSLIRVKETQYF. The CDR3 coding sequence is TGTGCCAGCAGCTTAATTCGGGTGAAGGAGACCCAGTACTTC.

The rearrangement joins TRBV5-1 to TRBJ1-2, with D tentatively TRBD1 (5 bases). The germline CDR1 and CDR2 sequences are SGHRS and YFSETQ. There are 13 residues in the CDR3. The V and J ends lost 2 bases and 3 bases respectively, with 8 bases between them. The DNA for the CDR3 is TGCGCCAGCAGCTTCCGGGGGGACTATGGCTACACCTTC. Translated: CASSFRGDYGYTF.

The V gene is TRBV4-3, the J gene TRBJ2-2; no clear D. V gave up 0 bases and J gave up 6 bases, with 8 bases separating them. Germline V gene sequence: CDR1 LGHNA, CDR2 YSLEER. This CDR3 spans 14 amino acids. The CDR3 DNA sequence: TGCGCCAGCAGCCAAGACTGGAGCGCCGGGGAGCTGTTTTTT. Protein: CASSQDWSAGELFF.

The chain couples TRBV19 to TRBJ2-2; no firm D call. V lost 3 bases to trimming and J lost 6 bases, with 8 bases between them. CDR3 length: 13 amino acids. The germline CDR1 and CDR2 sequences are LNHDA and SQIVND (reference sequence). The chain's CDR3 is CASSMSPPGELFF. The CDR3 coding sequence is TGTGCCAGTAGTATGAGTCCGCCCGGGGAGCTGTTTTTT. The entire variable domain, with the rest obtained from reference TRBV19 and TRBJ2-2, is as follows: DGGITQSPKYLFRKEGQNVTLSCEQNLNHDAMYWYRQDPGQGLRLIYYSQIVNDFQKGDIAEGYSVSREKKESFPLTVTSAQKNPTAFYLCASSMSPPGELFFGEGSRLTVL.

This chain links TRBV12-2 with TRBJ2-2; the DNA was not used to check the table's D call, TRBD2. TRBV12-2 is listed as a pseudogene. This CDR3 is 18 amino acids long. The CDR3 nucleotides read TGTGCAAGGGCCCCGACTAGCGGACGACAAACTAACACCGGGGAGCTGTTTTTT. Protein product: CARAPTSGRQTNTGELFF.

CDR3 in DNA: TGTGCCAGCAGCTTAGATTGGGACGAGACTAGCACAGATACGCAGTATTTT. Its translation is CASSLDWDETSTDTQYF. The chain has TRBV7-4 and TRBJ2-3, with D possibly called TRBD1 or TRBD2 (5 bases each). The V and J ends lost 1 base and 0 bases respectively, with 14 bases between them. The germline gives CDR1 SGHVT, CDR2 SQSDAQ. This CDR3 comprises 17 residues.

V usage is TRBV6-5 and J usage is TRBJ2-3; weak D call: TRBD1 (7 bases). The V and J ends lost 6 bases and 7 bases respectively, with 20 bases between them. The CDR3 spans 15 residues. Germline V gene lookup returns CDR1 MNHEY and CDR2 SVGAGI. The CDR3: CASSPRTGRGNTQYF. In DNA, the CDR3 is TGTGCCAGCAGCCCCCGGACAGGTCGGGGGAATACGCAGTATTTT.

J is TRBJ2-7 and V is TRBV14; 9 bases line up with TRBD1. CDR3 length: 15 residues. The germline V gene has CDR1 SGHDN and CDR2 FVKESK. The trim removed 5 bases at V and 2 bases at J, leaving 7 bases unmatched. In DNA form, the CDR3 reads TGTGCCAGCAGCGGCCGGGACAGGGCGCCCTACGAGCAGTACTTC. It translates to CASSGRDRAPYEQYF.

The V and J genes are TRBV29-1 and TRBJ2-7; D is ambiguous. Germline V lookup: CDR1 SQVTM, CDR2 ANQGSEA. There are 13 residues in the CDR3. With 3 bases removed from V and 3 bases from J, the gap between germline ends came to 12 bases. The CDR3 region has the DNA TGCAGCGTTGACGGATACAAGGGCTACGAGCAGTACTTC. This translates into CSVDGYKGYEQYF.

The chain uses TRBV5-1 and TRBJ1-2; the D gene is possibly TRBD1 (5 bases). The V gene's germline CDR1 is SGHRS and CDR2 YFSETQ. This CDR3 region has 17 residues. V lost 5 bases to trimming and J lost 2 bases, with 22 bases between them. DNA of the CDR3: TGCGCCAGCAGTCCTATTGCGGGGGACGGGGTAAACTATGGCTACACCTTC. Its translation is CASSPIAGDGVNYGYTF.

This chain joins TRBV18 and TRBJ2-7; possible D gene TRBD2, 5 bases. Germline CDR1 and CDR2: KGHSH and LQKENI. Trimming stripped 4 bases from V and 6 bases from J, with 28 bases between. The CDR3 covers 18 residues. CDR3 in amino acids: CASSRVGRRSSVRGEQYF. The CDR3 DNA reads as TGTGCCAGCTCACGGGTCGGAAGGAGGTCCTCGGTCCGCGGCGAGCAGTACTTC.

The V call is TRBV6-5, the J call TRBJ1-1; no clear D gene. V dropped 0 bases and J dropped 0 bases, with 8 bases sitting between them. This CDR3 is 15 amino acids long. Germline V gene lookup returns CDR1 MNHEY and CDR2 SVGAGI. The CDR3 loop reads CASSYSAGLNTEAFF. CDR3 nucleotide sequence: TGTGCCAGCAGTTACTCGGCAGGCTTGAACACTGAAGCTTTCTTT.

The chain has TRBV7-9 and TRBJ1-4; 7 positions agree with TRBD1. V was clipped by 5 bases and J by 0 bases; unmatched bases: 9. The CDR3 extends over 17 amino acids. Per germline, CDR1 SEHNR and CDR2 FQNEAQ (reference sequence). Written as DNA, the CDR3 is TGTGCCAGCAGCAAACGAAGGACAGGAGCAACTAATGAAAAACTGTTTTTT. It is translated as CASSKRRTGATNEKLFF.

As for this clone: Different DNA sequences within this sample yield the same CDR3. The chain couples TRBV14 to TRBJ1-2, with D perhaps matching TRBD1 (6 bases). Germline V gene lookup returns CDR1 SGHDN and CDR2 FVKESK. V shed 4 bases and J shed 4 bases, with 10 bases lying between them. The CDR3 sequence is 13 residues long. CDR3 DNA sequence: TGTGCCAGCAGCCCTTTGGACAGCTATGGCTACACCTTC. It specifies CASSPLDSYGYTF.

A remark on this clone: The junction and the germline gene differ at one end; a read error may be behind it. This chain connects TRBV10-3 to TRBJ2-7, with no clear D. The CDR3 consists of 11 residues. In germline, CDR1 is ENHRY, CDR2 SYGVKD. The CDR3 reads CAISDEARTNF. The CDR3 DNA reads TGTGCCATCAGTGACGAAGCGAGAACGAACTTC.

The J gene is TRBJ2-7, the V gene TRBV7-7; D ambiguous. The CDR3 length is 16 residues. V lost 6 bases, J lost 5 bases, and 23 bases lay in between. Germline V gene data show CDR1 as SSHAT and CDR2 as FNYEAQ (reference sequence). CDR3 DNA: TGTGCCAGCAGTCCGACGGGCCTTTTAAGTCGAGACGAGCAGTACTTC. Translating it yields CASSPTGLLSRDEQYF.

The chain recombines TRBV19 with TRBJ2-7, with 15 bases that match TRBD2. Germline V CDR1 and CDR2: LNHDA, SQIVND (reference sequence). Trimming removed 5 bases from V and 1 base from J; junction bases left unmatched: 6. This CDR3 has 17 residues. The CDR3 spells CASSPWTSGRASYEQYF. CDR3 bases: TGTGCCAGTAGTCCCTGGACTAGCGGGAGGGCGTCCTACGAGCAGTACTTC.